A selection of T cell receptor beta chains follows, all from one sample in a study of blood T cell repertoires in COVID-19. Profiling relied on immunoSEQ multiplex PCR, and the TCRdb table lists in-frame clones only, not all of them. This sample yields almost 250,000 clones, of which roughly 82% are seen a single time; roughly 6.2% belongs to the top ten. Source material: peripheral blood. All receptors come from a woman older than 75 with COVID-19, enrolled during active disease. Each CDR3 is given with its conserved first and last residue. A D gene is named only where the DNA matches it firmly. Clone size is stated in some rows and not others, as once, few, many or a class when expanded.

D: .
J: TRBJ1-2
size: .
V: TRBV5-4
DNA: TGTGCCAGCAGCCAAGAAGCCCGGGGCTACACCTTC
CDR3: CASSQEARGYTF

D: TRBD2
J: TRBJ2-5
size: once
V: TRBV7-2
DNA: TGTGCCAGCAGGGCTAGCGGGGGCCGCCAAGAGACCCAGTACTTC
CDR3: CASRASGGRQETQYF

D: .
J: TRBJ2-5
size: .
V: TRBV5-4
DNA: TGTGCCAGCAGCTTGATGGGCTCCCAAGAGACCCAGTACTTC
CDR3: CASSLMGSQETQYF

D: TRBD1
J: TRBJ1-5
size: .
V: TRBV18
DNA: TGTGCCAGCTCACCTAGACAGGGTGGGCAGCCCCAGCATTTT
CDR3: CASSPRQGGQPQHF

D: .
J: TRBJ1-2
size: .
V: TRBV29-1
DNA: TGCAGCGTTGAGGGATCGGGAATGAGGGGCTACACCTTC
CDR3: CSVEGSGMRGYTF

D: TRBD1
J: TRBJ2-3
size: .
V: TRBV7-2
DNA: TGTGCCAGCAGCCGCCGGGACAGGGGGACAGATACGCAGTATTTT
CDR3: CASSRRDRGTDTQYF

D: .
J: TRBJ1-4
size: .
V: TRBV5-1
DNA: TGCGCCAGCAGCTTACAAAATGCGGGGAAAGGAGAAAAACTGTTTTTT
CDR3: CASSLQNAGKGEKLFF

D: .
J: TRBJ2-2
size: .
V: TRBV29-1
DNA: TGCAGCGCCTTACAAGTCCAGGGGTCACGAAACACCGGGGAGCTGTTTTTT
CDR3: CSALQVQGSRNTGELFF

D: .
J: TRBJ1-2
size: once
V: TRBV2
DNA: TGTGCCAGCAGGGGGGGACTAGGTGGCGCCTACACCTTC
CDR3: CASRGGLGGAYTF

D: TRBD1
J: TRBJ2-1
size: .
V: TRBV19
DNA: TGTGCCAGTATGTCGACAGGGGGGGGACCCTCCTACAATGAGCAGTTCTTC
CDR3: CASMSTGGGPSYNEQFF

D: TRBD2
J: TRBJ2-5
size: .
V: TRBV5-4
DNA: TGTGCCAGCAGCTTGGCAAGCGGGGGGGAAGAGACCCAGTACTTC
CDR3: CASSLASGGEETQYF

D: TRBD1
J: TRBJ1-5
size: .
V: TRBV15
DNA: TGTGCCACCAGCAGAGAACCGGACAGGAATCAGCCCCAGCATTTT
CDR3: CATSREPDRNQPQHF

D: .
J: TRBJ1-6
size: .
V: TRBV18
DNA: TGTGCCAGCTCACCACCGGGTAAAGGCGGGTCACCCCTCCACTTT
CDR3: CASSPPGKGGSPLHF

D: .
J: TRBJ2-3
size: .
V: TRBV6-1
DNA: TGTGCCAGCAGTGAAAGCACTAGTCTTTCAGATACGCAGTATTTT
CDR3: CASSESTSLSDTQYF

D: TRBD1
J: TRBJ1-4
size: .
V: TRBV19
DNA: TGTGCCAGTAGTATCAACAGGGGACGCGACGAAAAACTGTTTTTT
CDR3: CASSINRGRDEKLFF

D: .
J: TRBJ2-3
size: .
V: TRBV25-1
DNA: TGTGCCAGCAGTCCACGGTCTGTGTCAGATACGCAGTATTTT
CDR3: CASSPRSVSDTQYF

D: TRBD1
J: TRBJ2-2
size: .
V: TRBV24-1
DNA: TGTGCCACCAGCCCTCAGGGGGCTACAGGCACCGGGGAGCTGTTTTTT
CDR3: CATSPQGATGTGELFF

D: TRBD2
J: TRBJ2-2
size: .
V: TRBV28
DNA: TGTGCCAGCAGTTCCGGACTAGCGGGGGGCACCGGGGAGCTGTTTTTT
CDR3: CASSSGLAGGTGELFF

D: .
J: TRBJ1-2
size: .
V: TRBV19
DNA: TGTGCCAGTGAGGAGAACTATGGCTACACCTTC
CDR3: CASEENYGYTF

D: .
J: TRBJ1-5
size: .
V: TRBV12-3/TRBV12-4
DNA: TGTGCCAGCAGTTCGACAGGAATTGGCCAGCATTTT
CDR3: CASSSTGIGQHF

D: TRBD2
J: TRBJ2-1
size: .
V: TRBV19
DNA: TGTGCCAGCACCACCGGGACTAGTCCCAATGAGCAGTTCTTC
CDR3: CASTTGTSPNEQFF

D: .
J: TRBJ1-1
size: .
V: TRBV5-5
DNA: TGTGCCAGCAGACCTTTTGGAACAGGGCCAAACACTGAAGCTTTCTTT
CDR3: CASRPFGTGPNTEAFF

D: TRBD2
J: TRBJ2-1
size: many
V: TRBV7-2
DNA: TGTGCCAGCAGCTCAGACCCTCGGACTAGCGGGGGCAATGAGCAGTTCTTC
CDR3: CASSSDPRTSGGNEQFF

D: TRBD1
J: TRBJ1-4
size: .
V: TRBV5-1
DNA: TGCGCCAGCAGCTACGGACAGGGAAGTTATGAAAAACTGTTTTTT
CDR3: CASSYGQGSYEKLFF

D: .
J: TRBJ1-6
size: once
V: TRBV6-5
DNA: TGTGCCAGCAGTCAGGGGAGATCCTATAATTCACCCCTCCACTTT
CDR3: CASSQGRSYNSPLHF

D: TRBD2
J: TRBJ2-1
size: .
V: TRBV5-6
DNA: TGTGCCAGCAGCCAGACCCGGGGACTAGAACGAAATGAGCAGTTCTTC
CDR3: CASSQTRGLERNEQFF

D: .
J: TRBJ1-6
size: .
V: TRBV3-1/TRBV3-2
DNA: TGTGCCAGCAGCCAAGCGGGGATCGATTCACCCCTCCACTTT
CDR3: CASSQAGIDSPLHF